This T cell receptor (beta chain) is drawn from a study of identical twins (dated by TCRdb to the mid-2010s). About the investigation overall: The study deep-sequenced TCR alpha and beta repertoires from monozygotic twins, unrelated adults of various ages and cord blood to test whether fetal clonotypes persist. To rule out contamination, the twin experiments were replicated at different times with different library preparation protocols.

V lost 6 bases and J lost 10 bases, and the count of bases not matched to a germline gene is 7. From the germline V gene (reference sequence), CDR1 is LGHDT and CDR2 is YNNKEL. The CDR3 runs 15 residues from the cysteine to the phenylalanine. This entry keeps only the CDR3 DNA: 45 bases, framed from base 1. There are many counts of this clonotype. No cognate antigen has been identified for it. Per-base qualities were not stored, and no clone one base away is much larger. Libraries came from 5' RACE. The reads were generated on an Illumina HiSeq 2000. Template switching introduced a universal primer binding site; the final cDNA contained a unique molecular identifier, enabling accurate counting of TCR cDNA molecules. First-strand cDNA for TCR alpha and beta chains was synthesized from specific primers in the conserved constant-segment region. To control for contamination, each cDNA library was double barcoded with a SMART-Mk sample barcode plus Illumina barcodes. Two successive PCR steps introduced TruSeq adapter sequences along with Illumina sample barcodes. The Illumina HiSeq platform was used with custom primers to sequence TCR alpha and beta cDNA libraries. Per the original workflow: Unique molecular identifiers were extracted from raw reads with MiGEC, and CDR3 positions were determined with MiXCR. Recombination models were inferred per individual with the repgenHMM and IGoR tools using an EM algorithm. Shared clonotypes were analyzed with the tcR package in R, and sharing was normalized by the product of cloneset sizes. Out-of-frame nonproductive sequences were analyzed to study raw recombination free of thymic and clonal selection effects. The raw public reads went through TCRdb reprocessing: fastp at Q25, MiXCR clone calling, in-frame beta chains kept. Every entry covers one CDR3 protein and lists the most common genes and DNA from its rows. TCRdb assigned the V and J calls; the authors' analysis was not used. For this sample the table gives hundreds of thousands of distinct CDR3 sequences, of which around 10% were detected only once. The ten largest account for 5.1% of the sample.

Overall study outcomes, separate from this receptor: In monozygotic twins, out-of-frame TCR alpha sharing was systematically underestimated by recombination models, although the models agreed with sharing between unrelated individuals. Because the same donors could not be followed over many years, conclusions were based on cross-sectional statistical analysis. Excess twin sharing in beta out-of-frame sequences was weaker because fewer shared sequences lowered the signal-to-noise ratio. Fewer insertions were carried by abundant cord blood beta clonotypes; a weaker similar trend was observed in young adult naive repertoires, while no such trend was observed in memory repertoires. Invariant T cells such as MAIT and iNKT could partly confound zero-insertion analyses, although diverse VJ usage argued against such confounding for most clonotypes. Out-of-frame TCR alpha sequences shared between twins showed an excess of low generation-probability sequences compared with coincidental sharing between unrelated individuals.

All donors were healthy Caucasians. Using Miltenyi CD45RO+ enrichment and human naive T-cell isolation kits, memory (CD45RO+) and naive T cells were isolated from PBMC. The sequence joins TRBV3-1 to TRBJ2-1; 15 junctional bases match TRBD2. Sequencing was done on a sample of memory (CD45RO+) T cells sorted from blood. The cell subset or site tag for this specimen amounts to: CD45RO+ enriched T cells. The sequence was obtained from a woman aged 18-35 years in good health. The encoded CDR3 is CASSRTSGRAPEQFF. The DNA reads as follows: TGTGCCAGCAGTCGGACTAGCGGGAGGGCCCCCGAGCAGTTCTTC.